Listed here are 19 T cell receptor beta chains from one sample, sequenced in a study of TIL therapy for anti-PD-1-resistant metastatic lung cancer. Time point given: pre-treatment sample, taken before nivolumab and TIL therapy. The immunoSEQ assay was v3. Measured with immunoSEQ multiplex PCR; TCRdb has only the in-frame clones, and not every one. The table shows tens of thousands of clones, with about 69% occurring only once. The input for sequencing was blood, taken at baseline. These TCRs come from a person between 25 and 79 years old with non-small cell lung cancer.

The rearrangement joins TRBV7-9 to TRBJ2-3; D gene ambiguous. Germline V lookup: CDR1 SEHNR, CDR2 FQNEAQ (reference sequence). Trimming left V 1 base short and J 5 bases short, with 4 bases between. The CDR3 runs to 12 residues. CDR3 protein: CASSLGIDTQYF. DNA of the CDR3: TGTGCCAGCAGCTTAGGGATAGATACGCAGTATTTT.

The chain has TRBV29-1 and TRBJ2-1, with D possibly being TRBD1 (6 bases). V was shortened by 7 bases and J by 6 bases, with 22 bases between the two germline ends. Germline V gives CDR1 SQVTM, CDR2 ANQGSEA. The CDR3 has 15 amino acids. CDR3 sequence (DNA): TGCAGCGCCACCCCCGGACAGCCCCCGTTCAATGAGCAGTTCTTC. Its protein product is CSATPGQPPFNEQFF.

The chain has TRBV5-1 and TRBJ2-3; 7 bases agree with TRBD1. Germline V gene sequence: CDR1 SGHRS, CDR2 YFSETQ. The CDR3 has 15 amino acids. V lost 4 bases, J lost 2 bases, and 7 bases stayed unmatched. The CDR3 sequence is CASSLRDRITDTQYF. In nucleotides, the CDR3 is TGCGCCAGCAGCCTCAGGGACAGAATCACAGATACGCAGTATTTT.

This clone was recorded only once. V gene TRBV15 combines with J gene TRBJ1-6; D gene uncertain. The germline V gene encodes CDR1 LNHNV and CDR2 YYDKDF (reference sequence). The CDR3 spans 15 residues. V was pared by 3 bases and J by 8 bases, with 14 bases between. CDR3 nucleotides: TGTGCCACCAGCAGGGGCAGGCTTTGGGATTCACCCCTCCACTTT. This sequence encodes CATSRGRLWDSPLHF.

The CDR3 DNA follows: TGCGCCAGCAGCTTGTCGGGAGAGGGCGATGAGCAGTTCTTC. Residues: CASSLSGEGDEQFF. The rearrangement joins TRBV5-1 to TRBJ2-1; a weak D match, TRBD2 (6 bases). Looked up from germline, CDR1 is SGHRS and CDR2 is YFSETQ. V lost 1 base to trimming and J lost 8 bases, with 13 bases between them. The length of the CDR3 is 14 residues.

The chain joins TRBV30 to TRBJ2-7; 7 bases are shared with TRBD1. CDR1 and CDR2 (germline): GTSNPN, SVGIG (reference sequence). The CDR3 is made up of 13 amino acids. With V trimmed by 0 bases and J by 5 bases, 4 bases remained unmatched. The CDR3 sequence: CAWSVGTENEQYF. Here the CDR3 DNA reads TGTGCCTGGAGTGTAGGGACAGAAAACGAGCAGTACTTC.

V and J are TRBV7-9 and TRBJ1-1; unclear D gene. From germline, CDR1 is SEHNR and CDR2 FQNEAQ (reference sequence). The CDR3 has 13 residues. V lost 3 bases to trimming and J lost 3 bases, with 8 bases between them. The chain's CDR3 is CASSFTGDTEAFF. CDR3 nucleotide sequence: TGTGCCAGCAGCTTCACTGGTGACACTGAAGCTTTCTTT.

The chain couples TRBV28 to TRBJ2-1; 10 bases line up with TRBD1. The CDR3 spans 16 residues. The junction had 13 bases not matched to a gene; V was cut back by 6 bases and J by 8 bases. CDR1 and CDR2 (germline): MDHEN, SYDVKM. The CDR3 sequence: CASSLTPGQGLHEQFF. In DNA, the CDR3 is TGTGCCAGCAGCCTAACCCCGGGACAGGGGTTGCATGAGCAGTTCTTC.

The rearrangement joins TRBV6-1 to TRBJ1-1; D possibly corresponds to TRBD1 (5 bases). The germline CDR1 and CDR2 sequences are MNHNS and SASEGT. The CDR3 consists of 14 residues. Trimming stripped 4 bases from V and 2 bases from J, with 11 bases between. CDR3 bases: TGTGCCAGCAGTGTGCGACAGAGTAACACTGAAGCTTTCTTT. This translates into CASSVRQSNTEAFF.

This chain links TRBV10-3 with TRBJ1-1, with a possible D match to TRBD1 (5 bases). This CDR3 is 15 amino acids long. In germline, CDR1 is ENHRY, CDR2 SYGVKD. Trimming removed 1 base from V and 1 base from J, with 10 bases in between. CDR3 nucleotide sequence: TGTGCCATCAGTGAGTGGGGGGGGAAGAACACTGAAGCTTTCTTT. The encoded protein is CAISEWGGKNTEAFF.

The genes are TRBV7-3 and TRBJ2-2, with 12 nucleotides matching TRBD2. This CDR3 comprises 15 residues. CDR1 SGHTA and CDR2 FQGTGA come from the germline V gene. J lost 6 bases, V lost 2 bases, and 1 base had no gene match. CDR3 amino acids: CASSLLAGGAGELFF. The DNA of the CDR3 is TGTGCCAGCAGCTTACTAGCGGGAGGGGCCGGGGAGCTGTTTTTT.

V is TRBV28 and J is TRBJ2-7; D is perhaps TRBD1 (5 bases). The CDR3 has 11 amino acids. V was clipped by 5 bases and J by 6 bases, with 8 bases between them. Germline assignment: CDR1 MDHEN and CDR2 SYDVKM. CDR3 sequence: CASSGTGEQYF. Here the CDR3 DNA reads TGTGCCAGCAGTGGAACAGGCGAGCAGTACTTC.

CDR3 amino acids: CASSHAGAGGGNEQFF. The CDR3 coding sequence is TGCGCCAGCAGCCACGCTGGAGCGGGGGGTGGAAATGAGCAGTTCTTC. The chain recombines TRBV4-1 with TRBJ2-1; 9 bases align to TRBD2. V trimming: 3 bases; J trimming: 7 bases; junction bases outside the gene matches: 10. Germline-derived CDR1 and CDR2 are MGHRA and YSYEKL. CDR3 length: 16 residues.

The CDR3 loop is CASSYSIAEDTQYF. The CDR3 DNA reads as TGTGCCAGCAGTTACTCGATTGCAGAAGATACGCAGTATTTT. This chain links TRBV6-5 with TRBJ2-3; D is unclear. This CDR3 contains 14 residues. Germline V CDR1 and CDR2: MNHEY, SVGAGI. Trimming cost V 0 bases and J 5 bases, with 9 bases left between them.

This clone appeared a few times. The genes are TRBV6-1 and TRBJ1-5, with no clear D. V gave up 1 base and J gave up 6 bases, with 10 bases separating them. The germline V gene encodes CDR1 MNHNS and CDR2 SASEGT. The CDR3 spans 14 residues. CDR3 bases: TGTGCCAGCAGTGAAGGGGGTGGCGGTCAGCCCCAGCATTTT. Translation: CASSEGGGGQPQHF.

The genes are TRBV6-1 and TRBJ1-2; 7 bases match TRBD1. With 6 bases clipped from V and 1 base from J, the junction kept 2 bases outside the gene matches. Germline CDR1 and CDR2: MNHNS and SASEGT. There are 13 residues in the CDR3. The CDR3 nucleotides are TGTGCCAGCAGCCAGGGGGTTAACTATGGCTACACCTTC. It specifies CASSQGVNYGYTF.

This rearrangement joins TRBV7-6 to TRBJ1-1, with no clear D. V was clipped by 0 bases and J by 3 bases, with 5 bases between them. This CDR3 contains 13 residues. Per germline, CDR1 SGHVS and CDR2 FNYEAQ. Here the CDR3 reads CASSLAGHTEAFF. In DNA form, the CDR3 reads TGTGCCAGCAGCTTAGCAGGGCACACTGAAGCTTTCTTT.

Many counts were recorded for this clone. The CDR3 sequence is CASRDPTTYEQYF. CDR3 nucleotides: TGTGCCAGCAGAGATCCTACGACCTACGAGCAGTACTTC. The chain has TRBV11-2 and TRBJ2-7, with unresolved D. The CDR3 sequence is 13 residues long. Germline CDR1 reads SGHAT; CDR2 reads FQNNGV. V was pared by 6 bases and J by 2 bases, with 11 bases between.

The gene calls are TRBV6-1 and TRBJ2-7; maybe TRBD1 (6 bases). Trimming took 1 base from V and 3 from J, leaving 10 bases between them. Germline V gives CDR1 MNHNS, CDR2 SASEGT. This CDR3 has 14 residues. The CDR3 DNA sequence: TGTGCCAGCAGTGAAGGCCCGACAGGCTACGAGCAGTACTTC. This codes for CASSEGPTGYEQYF.